The TCR beta chain under discussion was sequenced for a study of cytomegalovirus exposure and HLA in healthy donors (dated by TCRdb to 2016 to 2017). Context from the whole study: An earlier analysis of 587 of the donors reported over 250 Gb of sequence data and around 120 million unique TCR beta sequences obtained from around 190 million T cells. An early release covering roughly 640 HLA-typed donors comprised roughly 300 gigabases of sequencing data and around 80 million unique TCR sequences. The genetic ancestry cluster associated with self-reported Caucasian donors included 80% to 90% of the roughly 380 genotyped donors. The study aimed to test whether signatures of past pathogen exposure could be identified by cataloging public T cell receptors. The study used immunosequencing to profile the T cell repertoires of 600 to 850 subjects and linked those repertoires to cytomegalovirus serostatus. In addition to the first cohort of several hundred subjects, a separate validation cohort of 120 different subjects was used. The study combined high-throughput TCR immunosequencing, statistical association of individual TCRs with disease status, and machine learning to predict cytomegalovirus infection status. A later analysis re-analyzed previously published TCR beta repertoires from approximately 670 donors and added high-resolution HLA genotyping to study TCR occurrence patterns. The later analysis used no new phenotypic data to find candidate immune exposures, relying instead on TCR beta sequences and their occurrence across donors. In an earlier analysis of several hundred of the donors, high-throughput TCR beta sequencing was used to judge whether each TCR beta V gene segment behaved as functional or pseudogenic. Donor age, sex, ethnicity and CMV serostatus were collected together with the repertoire data. A later genetic analysis took genome-wide SNP genotypes for about 55% of the roughly 670 donors and used that subset as a discovery cohort. All discovery cohort repertoires had been generated on a single sequencing platform. HLA typing covered class I and class II loci at four-digit resolution. The number of typed donors differed by locus: roughly 629-640 for A, B, C, DRB1 and DQB1; some 500 for DQA1; roughly 600 for DPA1; and roughly 450 for DPB1. Because of strong linkage in the cohort, a few DR-DQ haplotypes were treated as single units for association and clustering. On average, about 240,000 unique TCR beta nucleotide sequences were sequenced per donor among about 400 genotyped donors of the cohort, with roughly 18% of those sequences being non-productive.

The library came from the immunoSEQ multiplex PCR assay. A mixture of 60 forward primers for TCR Vbeta segments and 13 reverse primers for TCR Jbeta segments was used in the multiplex PCR. Amplification of the CDR3 region of rearranged TCR beta genes was performed with a multiplex PCR assay on genomic DNA. The Illumina HiSeq System was used to sequence the amplified TCR beta libraries as 87-base-pair reads. On the study's bioinformatics: In a later analysis, tens of millions of unique TCR beta chains were counted across the roughly 610 repertoires, and some 10 million of these chains were shared by at least two donors. To remove PCR and sequencing errors, raw reads were error-corrected and collapsed into unique sequences using a nearest-neighbor algorithm that merged closely related sequences. Alignment of CDR3 sequences to IMGT reference sequences was used to assign V, D and J gene segments. For a sequence to be retained, at least a six-nucleotide match to both a V gene segment and a J gene segment was required. A rearrangement counted as productive if the CDR3 had no stop codons and remained in frame with V and J, and every other rearrangement counted as non-productive. Following IMGT convention, CDR3 was defined as the stretch from the second conserved V-encoded cysteine to the conserved J-encoded phenylalanine. Sequences without an unambiguous match to a single V gene segment were excluded from the earlier analysis of 450 to 650 of the donors. An earlier analysis of 587 of the donors classified V segments as functional when productive rearrangements were above 56.7% and as segregating when the standard deviation between donors was above 5%. To diagnose cytomegalovirus status from the catalog of TCR beta chain sequences, a statistical classification framework was built. V and J gene assignment, in a later analysis, came from comparing TCR nucleotide sequences with IMGT/GENE-DB human TR gene sequences. In a later analysis, CDR3 sequences and most-parsimonious VDJ recombination scenarios were assigned using the TCRdist pipeline. In a later analysis, each TCR beta chain was defined by its CDR3 amino acid sequence together with its V-gene family, and reads without a unique V-gene family were excluded. To address suspected cross-contamination and a sequencing artifact, a later analysis removed under 600 highly shared, low-generation-probability nucleotide sequences. In a later analysis, a clonal expansion index was calculated for each public chain from normalized within-repertoire ranks of inferred template counts. In a later analysis, generation probabilities were computed using a VDJ recombination model fitted to out-of-frame rearrangements, and the results were checked against IGoR. In a later analysis, hypergeometric tests were used to score TCR-TCR, TCR-HLA and TCR-CMV co-occurrence, with a repertoire-size bias correction applied to TCR pairs. False discovery rates were estimated in a later analysis by permuting HLA or CMV assignments 20 times. In a later analysis, co-occurring TCRs were grouped with DBSCAN, and TCRdist sequence similarity was added when clustering was performed within HLA-allele-positive subsets. For co-occurrence clustering, repertoires with fewer than 30,000 or more than 120,000 public chains were excluded, along with a handful of repertoires with anomalous nucleotide sharing. In TCRdb, the immuneACCESS table is reduced to in-frame sequences with V and J assigned. These tables do not hold every clone; where another copy was compared, an unresolved V gene accounts for under half, and the others remain unexplained. D and trimming come from the DNA, and the V and J calls and clone size come from that table. This sample lists about 150,000 clones; around two thirds were detected once. More than 9% of the sample is taken by the ten largest.

The V end loses 5 bases and the J end loses 1 base, and a stretch of 15 bases separates them. Based on the germline V gene, the CDR1 and CDR2 sequences are SGHDT and YYEEEE. The CDR3 contains 16 residues, cysteine and phenylalanine counted. The sequence is cut down to CDR3 DNA, 48 bases in frame from base 1. The cohort comprised fewer than 750 healthy bone marrow donors. At the time of sampling, all cohort members were nominally healthy, though unrecorded immune exposures were likely present. The donor was CMV seropositive and was included in the group of 250 to 300 seropositive cohort members. A peripheral blood sample was provided by each donor, and peripheral blood mononuclear cells were used for TCR beta sequencing. Genomic DNA was extracted from the blood cell samples with the Qiagen DNeasy Blood Extraction Kit. Notes on this clone: Which antigen it targets is not known. No base quality values were provided; no much bigger clone lies one nucleotide off.

Overall study outcomes, separate from this receptor: Only TCR beta chains were sequenced in this cohort, and the absence of alpha or paired-chain data limited detectable features. Most CMV-associated TCR beta chains appeared to be HLA-restricted in a later analysis, and the HLA associations seemed to be driven largely by CMV exposure. Some IMGT-functional V segments, including TRBV6-2 and TRBV6-3, could not be told apart with the 87-base-pair reads, so those segments were excluded. A later genetic analysis reported fewer N-insertions in productive TCRs among donors in an Asian-associated ancestry cluster than the approximately 700-donor mean. In a later analysis, HLA-associated TCR beta chains were found to be more clonally expanded and to have lower generation probabilities than equally common non-associated chains. A later analysis reported that several top co-occurrence clusters appeared linked to parvovirus B19, influenza, CMV and Epstein-Barr virus. A later analysis associated roughly 17,000 TCR beta sequences with specific HLA alleles at a false discovery rate of 0.05. A further reported finding was that TCR beta sequences accurately predicted the HLA-A and HLA-B alleles for most subjects in the first cohort. The study gave a list of about 170 TCR beta chains associated with cytomegalovirus. The classifier was reported to diagnose cytomegalovirus status with high specificity and sensitivity in both the original and validation cohorts. When HLA alleles, especially DR and DQ, strongly co-occurred, TCR associations were difficult to assign to individual alleles. A group of highly shared sequence variants was considered likely to be a technical artifact of the sequencing pipeline. The earlier analysis of around 600 of the donors excluded approximately 15 rarely observed V segments, including chromosome 9 orphons, because counts were too low. A later analysis found that TCR association rates varied across HLA loci, with DRB1 alleles showing the most associated TCRs and HLA-C alleles the fewest. It was suggested by the authors that the approach could potentially be generalized to other disease states and immunological phenotypes. Immune exposure information for the cohort was limited to CMV serostatus. Roughly uniform sequencing depth across donors was assumed in presence/absence analyses, although this assumption may not hold. V-gene and J-gene trimming of TCR beta chains was associated with a missense DCLRE1C variant in a later genetic analysis, and the association was replicated in an independent cohort. Most TCR sequences were seen in very few donors, while some public TCRs were found in many individuals. Because HLA typing was missing for some donors at each locus, association tests included only the typed subset. In vitro tests confirmed that three of the cytomegalovirus-associated TCR beta chains recognize cytomegalovirus antigens. An earlier analysis of several hundred of the donors showed that most TCR beta V segments appeared in productive rearrangements either about 87% or about 30% of the time, which broadly matched IMGT annotations. Correlated functional status among segregating V segments might reflect linkage disequilibrium, but an unknown experimental factor could not be ruled out.

The sample comprised PBMCs. The chain couples TRBV5-6 to TRBJ1-4; no D gene can be assigned with confidence. The sequence was obtained from a man between 25 and 39 years old in good health and CMV-seropositive. The bases are TGTGCCAGCAGTCTACAGCTTCGTTTAACTAATGAAAAACTGTTTTTT. This is translated as CASSLQLRLTNEKLFF.